Listed below are T cell receptor beta chains from one sample, sequenced in a study of CD8+CD57+ T cells in acquired aplastic anemia. Each CDR3 protein is one row after TCRdb ran MiXCR on the reads. The profile shows hundreds of thousands of distinct CDR3 sequences, 65% to 80% of them singletons. Sequenced material: sorted CD4+, CD8+, or CD8+CD57+ T cells (not recorded which) from PBMCs. Every receptor here comes from a human donor in good health, serving as a control. Each CDR3 is given with its conserved first and last residue. Each record gives: CDR3 DNA, CDR3 protein, clone size, V gene, D gene, J gene. The D gene is left open where the match is weak. The size of a clone is reported for some rows only, either as once, few or many, or as a class for expanded clones.

DNA: TGTGCCAGCAGCTTGGGGGGGGCTAGCCGGAGCTCCTACAATGAGCAGTTCTTC
CDR3: CASSLGGASRSSYNEQFF
size: NA
V: TRBV5-4
D: NA
J: TRBJ2-1

DNA: TGTGCCACCAGTGATCCCAGGGGACGACCGGATACGCAGTATTTC
CDR3: CATSDPRGRPDTQYF
size: NA
V: TRBV24-1
D: NA
J: TRBJ2-5

DNA: TGTGCCAGCAGCCAGTCAAGTGGGAGGGCTGGCTACACCTTC
CDR3: CASSQSSGRAGYTF
size: NA
V: TRBV14
D: NA
J: TRBJ1-2

DNA: TGTGCCAGCAGCCCCACACGGGATCACCAACAGACCCAGTACTTC
CDR3: CASSPTRDHQQTQYF
size: NA
V: TRBV7-8
D: NA
J: TRBJ2-5

DNA: TGTGCCAGCAGCCCCCCGGGACAGGTGCTCTATTGTGAGCAGTACTTC
CDR3: CASSPPGQVLYCEQYF
size: many
V: TRBV11-1
D: TRBD1
J: TRBJ2-7

DNA: TGCGCCAGCAGCTTGGAGGTACCGGGGAACACTGAAGCTTTCTTT
CDR3: CASSLEVPGNTEAFF
size: NA
V: TRBV5-1
D: NA
J: TRBJ1-1

DNA: TGTGCCAGCAGCCTTCGGAGTGCGAGCTCCTACAATGAGCAGCTCTATGGCTACACCTTC
CDR3: CASSLRSASSYNEQLYGYTF
size: once
V: TRBV7-8
D: NA
J: TRBJ1-2

DNA: TGTGCCAGCAGCTTAATGGGACAGCAAACAGGGGCTTTCTTT
CDR3: CASSLMGQQTGAFF
size: many
V: TRBV7-2
D: TRBD1
J: TRBJ1-1

DNA: TGTGCCAGCTCACCGGCACAGGGCAGAGAGACCCAGTACTTC
CDR3: CASSPAQGRETQYF
size: many
V: TRBV18
D: NA
J: TRBJ2-5

DNA: TGCAGTGCTAGTATACAGGGGGCAACTAATGAGCAGTTCTTC
CDR3: CSASIQGATNEQFF
size: NA
V: TRBV20-1
D: TRBD1
J: TRBJ2-1

DNA: TGTGCCAGCAGTCAGGGAGGTTCCTACAATGAGCAGTATTTT
CDR3: CASSQGGSYNEQYF
size: NA
V: TRBV6-4
D: NA
J: TRBJ2-3

DNA: TGTGCCAGCAGTTTCTCCAGGGGATACGAGCAGTACTTC
CDR3: CASSFSRGYEQYF
size: NA
V: TRBV27
D: NA
J: TRBJ2-7

DNA: TGTGCCAGCAGCATCGGGGGGCACGAGCAGTACTTC
CDR3: CASSIGGHEQYF
size: NA
V: TRBV12-5
D: NA
J: TRBJ2-7

DNA: TGTGCCACCAGCATAGACGACAGGGCACGCTACGAGCAGTACTTC
CDR3: CATSIDDRARYEQYF
size: once
V: TRBV15
D: TRBD1
J: TRBJ2-7

DNA: TGTGCCAGCAGCGTAGGCCGGGGGGGTGATACGCAGCACTTT
CDR3: CASSVGRGGDTQHF
size: once
V: TRBV9
D: NA
J: TRBJ1-6

DNA: TGTGCCAGCAGTGTGCGGGACGCGACTAATCATGCCCACCATTTT
CDR3: CASSVRDATNHAHHF
size: NA
V: TRBV7-8
D: NA
J: TRBJ1-5

DNA: TGTGCCAGCAGCCCAGGGAACAACGAAACCCTCTTTTTT
CDR3: CASSPGNNETLFF
size: NA
V: TRBV2
D: NA
J: TRBJ1-4

DNA: TGTGCCAGCAGCGATTTAACGCAACATTTT
CDR3: CASSDLTQHF
size: NA
V: TRBV2
D: NA
J: TRBJ2-3

DNA: TGTGCCAGCAGAGTAGGAGGGGACGACGAGCAGTACTTC
CDR3: CASRVGGDDEQYF
size: NA
V: TRBV2
D: NA
J: TRBJ2-7

DNA: TGTGCCAGCAGCTTACTGGGGGAAACCAAAGAGACCCAGTACTTC
CDR3: CASSLLGETKETQYF
size: NA
V: TRBV5-1
D: NA
J: TRBJ2-5

DNA: TGTGCCAGCAGTGACGGAGTGGGTAGCACAGATACGCAGTATTTT
CDR3: CASSDGVGSTDTQYF
size: NA
V: TRBV6-4
D: NA
J: TRBJ2-3

DNA: TGTGCCAGCAGCTTATACACCGCTCTCTCTGAAAACATCATATATTTT
CDR3: CASSLYTALSENIIYF
size: NA
V: TRBV7-3
D: NA
J: TRBJ1-3

DNA: NA
CDR3: CASSFQRHCGSAF
size: NA
V: TRBV7-9
D: NA
J: TRBJ1-2

DNA: TGTGCCAGCAGCGGGGGTCCGGGGAATGGGTCCGGGGAGCTGTTTTTT
CDR3: CASSGGPGNGSGELFF
size: NA
V: TRBV5-4
D: NA
J: TRBJ2-2

DNA: TGTGCCAGCAGTCTTCAAGAGAACACTGAAGCTTTCTTT
CDR3: CASSLQENTEAFF
size: many
V: TRBV7-9
D: NA
J: TRBJ1-1

DNA: TGTGCCAGCAGTGACACAGACAGGGCCGGGGAGCTGTTTTTT
CDR3: CASSDTDRAGELFF
size: many
V: TRBV6-4
D: TRBD1
J: TRBJ2-2

DNA: TGTGCCAGCAGCTCCCGGGGAGGCGTCACTGAAGCTTTCTTT
CDR3: CASSSRGGVTEAFF
size: once
V: TRBV7-2
D: NA
J: TRBJ1-1